This T cell receptor beta chain stems from a study of blood T cell repertoires in COVID-19. Study as a whole: The study drew acute and convalescent COVID-19 samples from the United States, Italy and Spain.

Generated by immunoSEQ multiplex PCR, the TCRdb table keeps only in-frame clones and is missing some. In the table there are a few hundred thousand clones, around nine tenths of which are singletons. Judged by abundance, this clone is medium-sized (0.01 to 0.1%). What the recovered Cohort 3 donors had was two negative PCRs, clearance, or symptom resolution. CDR1 LNHDA and CDR2 SQIVND come from the germline V gene (reference sequence). V was cut by 0 bases and J by 3 bases, with 10 bases left in between. This CDR3 is 15 amino acids long. The material sequenced was PBMCs or T cells enriched from blood (not recorded which). This chain links TRBV19 with TRBJ2-3; D is unclear. The receptor comes from a middle-aged woman who had recovered from COVID-19. CDR3 loop: CASSIDVRATDTQYF. CDR3 nucleotides: TGTGCCAGTAGTATAGATGTGAGAGCAACAGATACGCAGTATTTT.